This T cell receptor (beta chain) was captured in a study of T cell changes during pregnancy in multiple sclerosis (dated by TCRdb to between 2018 and 2020). Some background on the complete study: The study looked at changes in the T cell repertoire across pregnancy in women with multiple sclerosis.

Points on this clone: Its antigen is unknown. No base-level quality is on record; no much larger clone is a single base apart.

Receptor libraries were prepared by the immunoSEQ multiplex PCR assay. TCRdb stores this immuneACCESS table with in-frame sequences only. Part of the clones is absent; in the studies checked, under half of the shortfall reflects unresolved V genes, and no reason is known for the rest. The sample has 80,000 to 100,000 clones on record, about nine tenths of them singletons. The ten largest clones capture about 1.7% of the sample. The CDR3 sequence holds 15 residues, the cysteine and phenylalanine included. Only the CDR3 DNA is retained, 45 bases long and in frame from the first base. Via the germline V gene, CDR1 is SGHRS and CDR2 YFSETQ. V is reduced by 4 bases and J by 0 bases, leaving a spacing of 14 bases between them.

This chain is built from TRBV5-1 and TRBJ2-7; 5 matching bases give a weak D call of TRBD1. This sample comprised peripheral blood, obtained after pregnancy. The receptor was derived from a female donor in good health, enrolled as a control in a pregnancy study. The DNA reads TGCGCCAGCAGCCGAGACAGTTCTTACTCCTACGAGCAGTACTTC. This is translated as CASSRDSSYSYEQYF. When the CDR3 is completed using the reference TRBV5-1 and TRBJ2-7 genes on either side, the full variable domain is KAGVTQTPRYLIKTRGQQVTLSCSPISGHRSVSWYQQTPGQGLQFLFEYFSETQRNKGNFPGRFSGRQFSNSRSEMNVSTLELGDSALYLCASSRDSSYSYEQYFGPGTRLTVT.